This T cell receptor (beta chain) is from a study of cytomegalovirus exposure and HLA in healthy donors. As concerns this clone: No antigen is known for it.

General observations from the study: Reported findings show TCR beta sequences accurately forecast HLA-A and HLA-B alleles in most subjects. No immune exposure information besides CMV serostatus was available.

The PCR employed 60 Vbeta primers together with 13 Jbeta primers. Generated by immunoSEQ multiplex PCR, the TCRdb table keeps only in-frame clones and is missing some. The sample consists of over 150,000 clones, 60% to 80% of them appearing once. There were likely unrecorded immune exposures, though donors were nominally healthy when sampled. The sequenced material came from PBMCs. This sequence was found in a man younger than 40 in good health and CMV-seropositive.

The CDR3 bases are TGTGCCATCAGGGGGACAGGGTTGGACACTGAAGCTTTCTTT. Its protein is CAIRGTGLDTEAFF. The chain employs TRBV10-3 and TRBJ1-1; 9 nucleotides agree with TRBD1. Trimming took 6 bases from V and 3 from J; bases not matched to a gene: 5. The CDR3 length is 14 residues. Per the germline V gene, CDR1 is ENHRY and CDR2 is SYGVKD.